The clone carrying this T cell receptor beta chain appeared many times. Its specificity is unknown. The source of the sample is a study of breast tumors, draining lymph nodes, adjacent tissues. Study-level findings and limits: Tumor repertoires ranked between lymph nodes and nontumor tissue in diversity, with V and J gene preferences.

Axillary draining lymph nodes of breast cancer patients supplied the node samples. TCRdb analysed the multiplex PCR reads with MiXCR anew, one entry per CDR3 protein. The sample records 80,000 to 130,000 distinct CDR3 sequences, less than 25% being singletons. Germline assignment: CDR1 SEHNR and CDR2 FQNEAQ (reference sequence). This CDR3 has 11 residues. V was clipped by 5 bases and J by 7 bases, with 8 bases between them. The J gene is TRBJ1-2, the V gene TRBV7-9; TRBD1 might be the D (5 bases). Sequencing input: axillary lymph node tissue. This receptor was taken from a female donor with breast cancer. Some clones in this sample may be carry-over from other donors' samples. CDR3 protein: CASSPGSGYTF. Written as DNA, the CDR3 is TGTGCCAGCAGCCCAGGGAGTGGCTACACCTTC.